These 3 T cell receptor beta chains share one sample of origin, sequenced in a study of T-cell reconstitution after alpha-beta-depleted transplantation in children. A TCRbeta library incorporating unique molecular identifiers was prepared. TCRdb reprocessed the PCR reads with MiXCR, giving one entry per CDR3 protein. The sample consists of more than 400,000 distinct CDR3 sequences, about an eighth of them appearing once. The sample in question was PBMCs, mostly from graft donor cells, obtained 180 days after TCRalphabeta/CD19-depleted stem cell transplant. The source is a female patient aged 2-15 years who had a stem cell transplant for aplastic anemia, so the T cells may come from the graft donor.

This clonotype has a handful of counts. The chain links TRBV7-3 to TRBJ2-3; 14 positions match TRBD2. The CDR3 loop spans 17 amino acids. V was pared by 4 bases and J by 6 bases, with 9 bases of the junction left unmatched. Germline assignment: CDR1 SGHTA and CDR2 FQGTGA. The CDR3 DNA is TGTGCCAGCAGCTCGAGTGGGAGACTAGCGGGGGGGGATACGCAGTATTTT. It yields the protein CASSSSGRLAGGDTQYF.

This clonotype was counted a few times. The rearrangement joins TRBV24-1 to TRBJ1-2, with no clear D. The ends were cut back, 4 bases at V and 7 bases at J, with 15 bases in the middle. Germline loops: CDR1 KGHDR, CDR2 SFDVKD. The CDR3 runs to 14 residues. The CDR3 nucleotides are TGTGCCACCAGTGACCGTCAACAAGGAGGTGGCTACACCTTC. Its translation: CATSDRQQGGGYTF.

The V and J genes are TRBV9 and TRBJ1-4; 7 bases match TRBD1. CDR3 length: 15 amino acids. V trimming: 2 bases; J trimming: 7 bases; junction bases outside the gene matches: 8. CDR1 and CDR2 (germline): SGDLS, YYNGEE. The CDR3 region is CASSVSGTVLEKLFF. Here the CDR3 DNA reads TGTGCCAGCAGCGTTTCCGGGACAGTCCTTGAAAAACTGTTTTTT.